The source of this T cell receptor (beta chain) is a study of cytomegalovirus exposure and HLA in healthy donors. On the study more broadly: The Caucasian-associated ancestry cluster held roughly 81% of over 350 genotyped donors.

Both 60 Vbeta primers and 13 Jbeta primers went into the PCR. In the original analysis: Counted up in a later analysis, unique TCR beta chains came to about 83 million, with roughly 11 million shared. TCRdb's table, derived via immunoSEQ multiplex PCR, lists solely in-frame clones and lacks some. V and J calls and clone size are as listed in that table; D and trimming were resolved from the DNA. The repertoire has fewer than 150,000 clones, around three quarters of them found once; the top ten carry 3.5% to 4%. As concerns this clone: The antigen is unknown.

Findings of the study overall: CMV serostatus was the only immune exposure information that was available. An analysis was carried out at a later point. It showed that HLA-associated TCR beta chains were more clonally expanded than equally common non-associated chains.

The V end lost 6 bases, the J end lost 5 bases, and 13 bases lay between the germline ends. This CDR3 contains 12 residues. Germline V gives CDR1 SQVTM, CDR2 ANQGSEA. The specimen was PBMCs. This TCR derives from a human donor in good health. This sequence joins TRBV29-1 and TRBJ1-2, with D possibly TRBD1 on 6 matching bases. CDR3 DNA: TGCAGCGTGGCAGGGGTTGAATATGGCTACACCTTC. This encodes CSVAGVEYGYTF.